This TCR beta chain was captured by sequencing in a study of Ad26.COV2.S vaccination and SARS-CoV-2 variants. Findings and limits, study-wide: Non-spike TCR breadth did not differ much between vaccine and placebo recipients.

V lost 0 bases, J lost 2 bases, and 15 bases lay in between. The V gene's germline CDR1 is LGHDT and CDR2 YNNKEL (reference sequence). The CDR3 is 17 residues long. Noted treatment: some 20 received Ad26.COV2.S at low or high dose, single or two shots; 5 received placebo; per-sample allocation not given. The study sampled participants on day 63 after the first vaccine or placebo injection. The data were produced by immunoSEQ multiplex PCR, yet TCRdb's version contains in-frame clones alone and is incomplete. The sample has roughly 450,000 clones; approximately 92% are singletons. Remarks on this clone: The antigen is unknown.

This clonotype was sampled from a person between 18 and 65 years old who received the Ad26.COV2.S COVID-19 vaccine or a placebo. The V gene is TRBV3-1 (or the pseudogene TRBV3-2), the J gene TRBJ2-3, with D perhaps matching TRBD1 (6 bases). This specimen was peripheral blood, taken in a trial of Ad26.COV2.S vaccine versus placebo. CDR3 in amino acids: CASSQEFQGRFTDTQYF. CDR3 coding DNA: TGTGCCAGCAGCCAAGAATTTCAGGGGCGCTTCACAGATACGCAGTATTTT.